Reported below is one T cell receptor (beta chain). Its matching antigen is unknown. This entry is derived from a study of T cell responses to AZD1222 COVID-19 vaccine. Data came from immunoSEQ multiplex PCR; TCRdb stores just in-frame clones and leaves some out. The sample lists approximately 100,000 clones; about 94% were seen once. General study results and limits: Repertoires were sampled only after the peak T cell response. Donors were largely white British and mainly female; clonal diversity was possibly underestimated.

The source was peripheral blood, collected on day 0 of AZD1222 vaccination. The sequence came from an adult in good health.

DNA of the CDR3: TGCAGCGTTGTAGGCCACGTGAACACTGAAGCTTTCTTT. Translation gives CSVVGHVNTEAFF. The rearrangement joins TRBV29-1 to TRBJ1-1, with D hard to call. The CDR3 contains 13 residues. Trimming cost V 4 bases and J 0 bases, with 9 bases left between them. Looked up from germline, CDR1 is SQVTM and CDR2 is ANQGSEA.